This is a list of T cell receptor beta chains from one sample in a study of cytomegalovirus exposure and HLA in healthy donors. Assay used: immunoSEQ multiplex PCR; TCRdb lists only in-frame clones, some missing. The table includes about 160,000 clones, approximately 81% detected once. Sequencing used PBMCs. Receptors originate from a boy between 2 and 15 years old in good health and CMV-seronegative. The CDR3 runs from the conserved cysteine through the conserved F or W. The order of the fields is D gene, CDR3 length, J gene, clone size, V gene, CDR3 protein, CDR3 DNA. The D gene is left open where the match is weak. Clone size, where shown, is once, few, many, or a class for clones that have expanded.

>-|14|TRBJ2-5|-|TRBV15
CATSRGGEVETQYF
TGTGCCACCAGCAGAGGGGGGGAGGTAGAGACCCAGTACTTC
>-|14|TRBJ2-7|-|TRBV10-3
CATASERVTYEQYF
TGTGCCACGGCCTCGGAGCGGGTAACCTACGAGCAGTACTTC
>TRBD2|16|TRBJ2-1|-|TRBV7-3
CASSFSGSFSYNEQFF
TGTGCCAGCAGCTTCAGCGGGAGTTTCTCCTACAATGAGCAGTTCTTC
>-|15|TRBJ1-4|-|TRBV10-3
CAISEGGVGDEKLFF
TGTGCCATCAGTGAAGGGGGGGTTGGTGATGAAAAACTGTTTTTT
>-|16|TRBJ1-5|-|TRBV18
CASSSETGPTGQPQHF
TGTGCCAGCTCATCAGAGACAGGTCCCACGGGTCAGCCCCAGCATTTT
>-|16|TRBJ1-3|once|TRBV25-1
CASSDWQGISGNTIYF
TGTGCCAGCAGTGATTGGCAGGGCATTTCTGGAAACACCATATATTTT
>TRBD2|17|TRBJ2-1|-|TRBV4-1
CASSQDRSGRIYNEQFF
TGCGCCAGCAGCCAAGATCGAAGCGGGAGAATCTACAATGAGCAGTTCTTC
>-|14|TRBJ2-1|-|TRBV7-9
CASSLIRDYNEQFF
TGTGCCAGCAGCCTTATTCGGGACTACAATGAGCAGTTCTTC
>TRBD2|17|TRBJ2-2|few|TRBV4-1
CASSLGLAGDYTGELFF
TGCGCCAGCAGCCTAGGACTAGCGGGAGACTACACCGGGGAGCTGTTTTTT
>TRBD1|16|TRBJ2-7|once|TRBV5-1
CASEPGQGFQSYEQYF
TGCGCCAGCGAGCCGGGACAGGGGTTTCAGTCCTACGAGCAGTACTTC
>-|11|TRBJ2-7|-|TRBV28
CASSNRAEQYF
TGTGCCAGCAGTAATCGAGCGGAGCAGTACTTC
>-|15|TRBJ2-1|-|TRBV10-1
CASSEDQRRRNEQFF
TGCGCCAGCAGTGAGGATCAGCGGAGACGGAATGAGCAGTTCTTC
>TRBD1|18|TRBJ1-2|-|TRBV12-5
CASGFPLPGTGSNGGYTF
TGTGCTAGTGGTTTCCCCCTTCCCGGGACAGGGAGTAATGGTGGCTACACCTTC
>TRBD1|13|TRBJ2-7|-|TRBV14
CASRGTGAREQYF
TGTGCCAGCAGGGGGACAGGGGCTCGGGAGCAGTACTTC
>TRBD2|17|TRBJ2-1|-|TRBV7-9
CASSLMRRLAGVGEQFF
TGTGCCAGCAGCTTGATGAGGAGACTAGCGGGAGTCGGGGAGCAGTTCTTC
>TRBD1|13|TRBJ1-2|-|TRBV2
CASRVGGNYGYTF
TGTGCCAGCAGGGTAGGGGGCAACTATGGCTACACCTTC
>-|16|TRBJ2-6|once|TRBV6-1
CASSEDPFSGANVLTF
TGTGCCAGCAGTGAAGATCCGTTCTCTGGGGCCAACGTCCTGACTTTC
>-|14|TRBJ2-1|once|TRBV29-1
CSVDSREWGNEQFF
TGCAGCGTTGATTCCCGGGAGTGGGGAAATGAGCAGTTCTTC
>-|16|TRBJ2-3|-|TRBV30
CAWGIGWVPSTDTQYF
TGTGCCTGGGGCATCGGGTGGGTGCCAAGCACAGATACGCAGTATTTT
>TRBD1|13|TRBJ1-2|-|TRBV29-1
CSVGPQGARGYTF
TGCAGCGTGGGGCCACAGGGGGCGCGGGGCTACACCTTC
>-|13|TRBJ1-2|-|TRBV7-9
CASSTDRDYGYTF
TGTGCCAGCAGCACAGACAGAGACTATGGCTACACCTTC
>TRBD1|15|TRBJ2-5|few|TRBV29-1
CSVEGTGQSPETQYF
TGCAGCGTTGAAGGCACGGGACAGTCCCCTGAGACCCAGTACTTC
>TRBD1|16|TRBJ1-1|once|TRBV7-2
CASSLGDRGRRDEAFF
TGTGCCAGCAGCTTAGGGGACAGGGGGCGGAGGGATGAAGCTTTCTTT
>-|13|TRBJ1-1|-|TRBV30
CACSSGEGTEAFF
TGTGCCTGCTCTTCGGGGGAAGGAACTGAAGCTTTCTTT
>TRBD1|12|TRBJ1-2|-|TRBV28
CASGTANYGYTF
TGTGCCAGCGGGACAGCTAACTATGGCTACACCTTC
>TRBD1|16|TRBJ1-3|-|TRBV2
CASSDGQGGSGNTIYF
TGTGCCAGCAGCGATGGACAGGGAGGCTCTGGAAACACCATATATTTT